This TCR beta chain is drawn from a study of T cells in Graves' hyperthyroidism and ophthalmopathy. On this clonotype itself: Its antigen is not known.

Researchers amplified the TCR beta CDR3 regions from RNA transcripts. HTBI primers were used for first-round RT-PCR of the TCR CDR3. TCRdb fed the multiplex PCR reads into MiXCR, producing one record per CDR3 protein. The sample has 450,000 to 500,000 distinct CDR3 sequences, about 20% seen once; the top ten hold under 55%. Trimming removed 9 bases from V and 4 bases from J, with 12 bases in between. The V gene's germline CDR1 is LNHDA and CDR2 SQIVND (reference sequence). The CDR3 consists of 12 residues. Patients having uncontrolled infection, another autoimmune disease, pregnancy or lactation were not included. Thyroid ultrasound, orbital computed tomography, clinical symptoms, and serum thyroxine and TRAb underpinned diagnoses. The PBMCs had their origin in 7.5 to 10 ml of fresh peripheral blood. Points from the study as a whole: A 13 V-J model separated ophthalmopathy from stable hyperthyroidism.

The rearrangement links TRBV19 to TRBJ1-1; unclear D gene. This TCR was recovered from an older woman with Graves' ophthalmopathy. Input material: blood. The CDR3 region has the DNA TGTGCCAGCGGCGGGGAGACCACTGAAGCTTTCTTT. The encoded protein is CASGGETTEAFF. The full variable domain, with the rest looked up from reference TRBV19 and TRBJ1-1, is DGGITQSPKYLFRKEGQNVTLSCEQNLNHDAMYWYRQDPGQGLRLIYYSQIVNDFQKGDIAEGYSVSREKKESFPLTVTSAQKNPTAFYLCASGGETTEAFFGQGTRLTVV.